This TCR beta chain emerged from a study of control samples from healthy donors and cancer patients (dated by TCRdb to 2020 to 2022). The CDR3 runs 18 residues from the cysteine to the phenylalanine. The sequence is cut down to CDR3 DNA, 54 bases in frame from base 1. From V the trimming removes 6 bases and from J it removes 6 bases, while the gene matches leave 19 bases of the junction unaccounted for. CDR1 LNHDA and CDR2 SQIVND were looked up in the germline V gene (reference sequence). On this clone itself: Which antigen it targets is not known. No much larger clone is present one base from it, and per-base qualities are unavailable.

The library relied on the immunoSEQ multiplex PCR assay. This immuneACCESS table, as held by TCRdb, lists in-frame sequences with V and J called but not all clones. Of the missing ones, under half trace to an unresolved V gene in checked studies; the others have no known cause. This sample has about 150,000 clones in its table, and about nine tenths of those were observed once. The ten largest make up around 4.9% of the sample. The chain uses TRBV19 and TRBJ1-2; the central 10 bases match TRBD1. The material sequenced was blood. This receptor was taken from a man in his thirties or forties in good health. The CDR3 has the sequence CASRETRTGGFLADGYTF. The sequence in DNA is TGTGCCAGTAGAGAAACCCGGACAGGGGGATTTTTAGCGGATGGCTACACCTTC.